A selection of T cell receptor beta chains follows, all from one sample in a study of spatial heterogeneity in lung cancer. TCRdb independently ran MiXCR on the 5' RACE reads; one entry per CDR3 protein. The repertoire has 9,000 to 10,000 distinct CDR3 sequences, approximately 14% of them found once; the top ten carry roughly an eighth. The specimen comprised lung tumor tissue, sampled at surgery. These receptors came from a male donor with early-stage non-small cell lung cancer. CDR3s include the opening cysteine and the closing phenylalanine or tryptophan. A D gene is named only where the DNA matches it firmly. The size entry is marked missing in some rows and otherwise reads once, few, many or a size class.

CDR3aa: CASSIRAGPQETQYF
CDR3nt: TGTGCCAGCAGCATCAGGGCGGGGCCACAAGAGACCCAGTACTTC
abundance: many
len: 15
d_gene: -
v_gene: TRBV12-3/TRBV12-4
j_gene: TRBJ2-5

CDR3aa: CASKGPTGGGGTEAFF
CDR3nt: TGTGCCAGCAAAGGTCCGACAGGGGGCGGGGGCACTGAAGCTTTCTTT
abundance: many
len: 16
d_gene: TRBD1
v_gene: TRBV7-9
j_gene: TRBJ1-1

CDR3aa: CASGSPSGIPYNEQFF
CDR3nt: TGTGCTAGTGGTTCGCCAAGTGGAATACCCTACAATGAGCAGTTCTTC
abundance: many
len: 16
d_gene: -
v_gene: TRBV12-5
j_gene: TRBJ2-1

CDR3aa: CASSDPGQGYRNTEAFF
CDR3nt: TGCGCCAGCAGTGATCCGGGGCAGGGTTACCGGAACACTGAAGCTTTCTTT
abundance: many
len: 17
d_gene: -
v_gene: TRBV10-2
j_gene: TRBJ1-1

CDR3aa: CSAPGLAGIADTQYF
CDR3nt: TGCAGTGCTCCGGGACTAGCGGGTATTGCAGATACGCAGTATTTT
abundance: medium-sized
len: 15
d_gene: TRBD2
v_gene: TRBV20-1
j_gene: TRBJ2-3

CDR3aa: CASSELALYDNTGELFF
CDR3nt: TGTGCCAGCAGTGAATTAGCACTCTATGATAACACCGGGGAGCTGTTTTTT
abundance: many
len: 17
d_gene: -
v_gene: TRBV25-1
j_gene: TRBJ2-2

CDR3aa: CATSREYGRAQETQYF
CDR3nt: TGTGCCACCAGCAGAGAATACGGGAGGGCCCAAGAGACCCAGTACTTC
abundance: many
len: 16
d_gene: TRBD2
v_gene: TRBV15
j_gene: TRBJ2-5

CDR3aa: CASSSVGPSPGNEQFF
CDR3nt: TGTGCCAGCTCGTCCGTGGGGCCTTCCCCAGGAAATGAGCAGTTCTTC
abundance: many
len: 16
d_gene: -
v_gene: TRBV18
j_gene: TRBJ2-1

CDR3aa: CATNPGGAGGRSGANVLTF
CDR3nt: TGTGCCACCAACCCGGGTGGGGCAGGGGGCAGGTCAGGGGCCAACGTCCTGACTTTC
abundance: many
len: 19
d_gene: TRBD1
v_gene: TRBV15
j_gene: TRBJ2-6

CDR3aa: CASSLGGGRITDTQYF
CDR3nt: TGTGCCAGCAGCCTAGGTGGCGGGAGGATCACAGATACGCAGTATTTT
abundance: many
len: 16
d_gene: TRBD2
v_gene: TRBV11-2
j_gene: TRBJ2-3

CDR3aa: CASSLVARGGYGYTF
CDR3nt: TGCGCCAGCAGCTTGGTGGCCAGGGGAGGCTATGGCTACACCTTC
abundance: medium-sized
len: 15
d_gene: -
v_gene: TRBV5-1
j_gene: TRBJ1-2

CDR3aa: CASSQDTSGPYNEQFF
CDR3nt: TGTGCCAGCAGCCAAGACACTAGCGGGCCTTACAATGAGCAGTTCTTC
abundance: medium-sized
len: 16
d_gene: TRBD2
v_gene: TRBV4-2
j_gene: TRBJ2-1

CDR3aa: CASTVLGHEKLFF
CDR3nt: TGTGCCAGCACGGTTCTAGGCCATGAAAAACTGTTTTTT
abundance: medium-sized
len: 13
d_gene: -
v_gene: TRBV6-2/TRBV6-3
j_gene: TRBJ1-4

CDR3aa: CATSDSPGTAGSNEQFF
CDR3nt: TGTGCCACCAGTGACAGCCCCGGGACAGCCGGGAGCAATGAGCAGTTCTTC
abundance: many
len: 17
d_gene: -
v_gene: TRBV24-1
j_gene: TRBJ2-1

CDR3aa: CSSQGASGRPENEQFF
CDR3nt: TGCAGCTCTCAAGGAGCTAGCGGGAGGCCGGAGAATGAGCAGTTCTTC
abundance: many
len: 16
d_gene: TRBD2
v_gene: TRBV29-1
j_gene: TRBJ2-1

CDR3aa: CASSFGASRQPQHF
CDR3nt: TGTGCCAGCAGTTTTGGGGCCTCCAGGCAGCCCCAGCATTTT
abundance: -
len: 14
d_gene: -
v_gene: TRBV6-5
j_gene: TRBJ1-5

CDR3aa: CASTARGPGSLREQYF
CDR3nt: TGTGCCAGCACCGCGAGGGGGCCGGGATCCTTACGCGAGCAGTACTTC
abundance: many
len: 16
d_gene: TRBD1
v_gene: TRBV6-5
j_gene: TRBJ2-7

CDR3aa: CASSLTGAGQPQHF
CDR3nt: TGTGCCAGCAGTTTGACAGGGGCAGGCCAGCCCCAGCATTTT
abundance: once
len: 14
d_gene: TRBD1
v_gene: TRBV12-3/TRBV12-4
j_gene: TRBJ1-5

CDR3aa: CASSYPTGRDYNEQFF
CDR3nt: TGTGCCAGCAGTTACCCCACGGGACGGGACTACAATGAGCAGTTCTTC
abundance: -
len: 16
d_gene: -
v_gene: TRBV6-2/TRBV6-3
j_gene: TRBJ2-1

CDR3aa: CASSPLAGASNTEAFF
CDR3nt: TGTGCCAGCAGCCCCCTCGCGGGAGCATCGAACACTGAAGCTTTCTTT
abundance: medium-sized
len: 16
d_gene: -
v_gene: TRBV2
j_gene: TRBJ1-1

CDR3aa: CASSYSGKPQHF
CDR3nt: TGTGCCAGCAGTTACTCGGGGAAGCCCCAGCATTTT
abundance: few
len: 12
d_gene: -
v_gene: TRBV6-2/TRBV6-3
j_gene: TRBJ1-5

CDR3aa: CASSYSQGGVETQYF
CDR3nt: TGTGCCAGCAGTTACTCACAGGGAGGGGTAGAGACCCAGTACTTC
abundance: -
len: 15
d_gene: -
v_gene: TRBV6-5
j_gene: TRBJ2-5

CDR3aa: CASSSGNTDTQYF
CDR3nt: TGTGCCAGCAGCTCAGGGAACACAGATACGCAGTATTTT
abundance: many
len: 13
d_gene: -
v_gene: TRBV9
j_gene: TRBJ2-3

CDR3aa: CATSRSSGSTLTDTQYF
CDR3nt: TGTGCCACCAGCAGAAGTAGCGGGAGCACCCTGACAGATACGCAGTATTTT
abundance: many
len: 17
d_gene: TRBD2
v_gene: TRBV15
j_gene: TRBJ2-3

CDR3aa: CASRPPGLNTGELFF
CDR3nt: TGTGCCAGCAGACCACCGGGACTCAACACCGGGGAGCTGTTTTTT
abundance: many
len: 15
d_gene: -
v_gene: TRBV7-8
j_gene: TRBJ2-2

CDR3aa: CASSLNSYNEQFF
CDR3nt: TGTGCCAGCAGTCTAAACTCCTACAATGAGCAGTTCTTC
abundance: many
len: 13
d_gene: -
v_gene: TRBV27
j_gene: TRBJ2-1

CDR3aa: CASRFGTGLAGELFF
CDR3nt: TGTGCCAGCCGATTCGGGACAGGGTTAGCCGGGGAGCTGTTTTTT
abundance: many
len: 15
d_gene: TRBD1
v_gene: TRBV27
j_gene: TRBJ2-2

CDR3aa: CASSPLTSGITSTDTQYF
CDR3nt: TGTGCCAGCAGCCCCCTCACTAGCGGGATTACTAGCACAGATACGCAGTATTTT
abundance: many
len: 18
d_gene: TRBD2
v_gene: TRBV7-8
j_gene: TRBJ2-3

CDR3aa: CASSWPTSGAMYTDTQYF
CDR3nt: TGTGCCAGTAGCTGGCCGACTAGCGGGGCGATGTACACAGATACGCAGTATTTT
abundance: many
len: 18
d_gene: TRBD2
v_gene: TRBV19
j_gene: TRBJ2-3

CDR3aa: CSARRTGVTEAFF
CDR3nt: TGCAGTGCTAGACGGACAGGGGTCACTGAAGCTTTCTTT
abundance: medium-sized
len: 13
d_gene: TRBD1
v_gene: TRBV20-1
j_gene: TRBJ1-1

CDR3aa: CASTSTRPDTQYF
CDR3nt: TGTGCCAGCACGAGTACCCGTCCAGATACGCAGTATTTT
abundance: -
len: 13
d_gene: -
v_gene: TRBV7-8
j_gene: TRBJ2-3

CDR3aa: CASSVGAGLATDTQYF
CDR3nt: TGTGCCAGCAGCGTAGGAGCTGGACTAGCGACAGATACGCAGTATTTT
abundance: many
len: 16
d_gene: TRBD2
v_gene: TRBV9
j_gene: TRBJ2-3

CDR3aa: CSATGGGQIMEQYF
CDR3nt: TGCAGTGCTACGGGCGGGGGGCAGATAATGGAGCAGTACTTC
abundance: many
len: 14
d_gene: TRBD2
v_gene: TRBV20-1
j_gene: TRBJ2-7

CDR3aa: CASSGLANEQFF
CDR3nt: TGTGCCAGCAGCGGACTGGCCAATGAGCAGTTCTTC
abundance: -
len: 12
d_gene: -
v_gene: TRBV9
j_gene: TRBJ2-1

CDR3aa: CASSSLLGEQYF
CDR3nt: TGTGCCAGCAGCTCCCTTCTAGGCGAGCAGTACTTC
abundance: many
len: 12
d_gene: -
v_gene: TRBV11-3
j_gene: TRBJ2-7

CDR3aa: CSATPGQGATDTQYF
CDR3nt: TGCAGTGCTACCCCGGGACAGGGGGCCACAGATACGCAGTATTTT
abundance: medium-sized
len: 15
d_gene: TRBD1
v_gene: TRBV20-1
j_gene: TRBJ2-3

CDR3aa: CASSQGAGSKNTEAFF
CDR3nt: TGTGCCAGCAGCCAAGGGGCAGGTTCGAAAAACACTGAAGCTTTCTTT
abundance: many
len: 16
d_gene: -
v_gene: TRBV14
j_gene: TRBJ1-1

CDR3aa: CASSQDPLAGGISYEQYF
CDR3nt: TGTGCCAGCAGCCAAGACCCACTAGCGGGAGGCATTTCCTACGAGCAGTACTTC
abundance: many
len: 18
d_gene: TRBD2
v_gene: TRBV4-2
j_gene: TRBJ2-7

CDR3aa: CASSQWVGANVLTF
CDR3nt: TGTGCCAGCAGCCAATGGGTTGGGGCCAACGTCCTGACTTTC
abundance: many
len: 14
d_gene: -
v_gene: TRBV4-2
j_gene: TRBJ2-6

CDR3aa: CASRETIYEQYF
CDR3nt: TGTGCCAGCAGAGAGACAATCTACGAGCAGTACTTC
abundance: many
len: 12
d_gene: -
v_gene: TRBV2
j_gene: TRBJ2-7

CDR3aa: CSVEASGTADTQYF
CDR3nt: TGCAGCGTTGAAGCTAGCGGGACCGCAGATACGCAGTATTTT
abundance: many
len: 14
d_gene: TRBD2
v_gene: TRBV29-1
j_gene: TRBJ2-3

CDR3aa: CASSVGLAGVYNEQFF
CDR3nt: TGTGCCAGCAGCGTAGGGCTAGCGGGAGTATATAATGAGCAGTTCTTC
abundance: many
len: 16
d_gene: TRBD2
v_gene: TRBV9
j_gene: TRBJ2-1

CDR3aa: CASSQELAGVREQYF
CDR3nt: TGCGCCAGCAGCCAAGAATTAGCGGGAGTCCGCGAGCAGTACTTC
abundance: medium-sized
len: 15
d_gene: TRBD2
v_gene: TRBV4-3
j_gene: TRBJ2-7

CDR3aa: CAISETPGGWGIQYF
CDR3nt: TGTGCCATCAGTGAGACCCCAGGGGGCTGGGGCATTCAGTACTTC
abundance: medium-sized
len: 15
d_gene: TRBD1
v_gene: TRBV10-3
j_gene: TRBJ2-4

CDR3aa: CASSRGAKNIQYF
CDR3nt: TGTGCCAGCAGCAGGGGAGCCAAAAACATTCAGTACTTC
abundance: many
len: 13
d_gene: -
v_gene: TRBV7-2
j_gene: TRBJ2-4

CDR3aa: CASSLFRSGGSSYNEQFF
CDR3nt: TGCGCCAGCAGCTTGTTCCGTTCAGGGGGGAGCTCCTACAATGAGCAGTTCTTC
abundance: many
len: 18
d_gene: -
v_gene: TRBV5-1
j_gene: TRBJ2-1

CDR3aa: CASSLIGRGLRTDTQYF
CDR3nt: TGTGCCAGCAGCTTAATCGGCAGGGGCCTGCGCACAGATACGCAGTATTTT
abundance: many
len: 17
d_gene: -
v_gene: TRBV7-2
j_gene: TRBJ2-3

CDR3aa: CASNPGQGDEKLFF
CDR3nt: TGTGCCAGCAACCCGGGACAGGGTGACGAAAAACTGTTTTTT
abundance: -
len: 14
d_gene: TRBD1
v_gene: TRBV9
j_gene: TRBJ1-4

CDR3aa: CASSELAYSYEQYF
CDR3nt: TGTGCCAGCAGTGAATTAGCGTACTCCTACGAGCAGTACTTC
abundance: once
len: 14
d_gene: -
v_gene: TRBV25-1
j_gene: TRBJ2-7

CDR3aa: CSARPFLAGGDTQYF
CDR3nt: TGCAGTGCTAGACCCTTCCTAGCGGGGGGAGATACGCAGTATTTT
abundance: -
len: 15
d_gene: TRBD2
v_gene: TRBV20-1
j_gene: TRBJ2-3